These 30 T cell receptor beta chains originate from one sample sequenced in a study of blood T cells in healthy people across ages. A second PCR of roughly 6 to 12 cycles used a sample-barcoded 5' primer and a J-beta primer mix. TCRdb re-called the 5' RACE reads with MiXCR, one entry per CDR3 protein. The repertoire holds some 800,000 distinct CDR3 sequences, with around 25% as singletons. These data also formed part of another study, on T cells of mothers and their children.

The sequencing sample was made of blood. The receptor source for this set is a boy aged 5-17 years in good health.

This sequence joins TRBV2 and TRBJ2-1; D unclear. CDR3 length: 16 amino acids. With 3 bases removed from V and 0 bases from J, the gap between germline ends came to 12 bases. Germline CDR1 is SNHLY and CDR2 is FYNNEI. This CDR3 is CASSEYALSSYNEQFF. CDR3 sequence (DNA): TGTGCCAGCAGTGAGTACGCACTGAGCTCCTACAATGAGCAGTTCTTC.

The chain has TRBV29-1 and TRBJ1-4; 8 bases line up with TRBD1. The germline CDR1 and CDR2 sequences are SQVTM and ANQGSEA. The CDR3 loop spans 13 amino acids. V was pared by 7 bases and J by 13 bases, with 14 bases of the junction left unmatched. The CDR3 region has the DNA TGCAGCGGACAAAAACCCGACAGGGGTGGACTGTTTTTT. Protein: CSGQKPDRGGLFF.

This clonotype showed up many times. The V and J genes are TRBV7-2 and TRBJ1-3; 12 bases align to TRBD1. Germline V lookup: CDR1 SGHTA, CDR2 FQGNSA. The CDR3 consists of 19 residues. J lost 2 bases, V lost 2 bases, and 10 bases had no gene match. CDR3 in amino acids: CASSLLRDRGRLTGNTIYF. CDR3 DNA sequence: TGTGCCAGCAGCTTACTCCGGGACAGGGGGCGGCTAACTGGAAACACCATATATTTT.

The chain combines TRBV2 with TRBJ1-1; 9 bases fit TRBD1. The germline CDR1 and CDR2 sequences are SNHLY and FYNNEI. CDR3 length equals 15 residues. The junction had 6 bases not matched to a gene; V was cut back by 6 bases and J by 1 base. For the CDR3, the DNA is TGTGCCAGCAGGCCCCGGACAGGGGCGAACACTGAAGCTTTCTTT. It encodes CASRPRTGANTEAFF.

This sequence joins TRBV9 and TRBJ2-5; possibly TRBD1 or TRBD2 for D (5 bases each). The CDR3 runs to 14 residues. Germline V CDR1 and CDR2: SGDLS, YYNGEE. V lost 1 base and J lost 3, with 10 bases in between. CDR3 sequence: CASSVSGREETQYF. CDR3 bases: TGTGCCAGCAGCGTAAGCGGCAGGGAAGAGACCCAGTACTTC.

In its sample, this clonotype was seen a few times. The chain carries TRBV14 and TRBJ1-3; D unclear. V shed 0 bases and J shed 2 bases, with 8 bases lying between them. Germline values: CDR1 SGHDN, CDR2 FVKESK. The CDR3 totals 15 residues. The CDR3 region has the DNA TGTGCCAGCAGCCAAGACCTGATAACTGGAAACACCATATATTTT. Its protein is CASSQDLITGNTIYF.

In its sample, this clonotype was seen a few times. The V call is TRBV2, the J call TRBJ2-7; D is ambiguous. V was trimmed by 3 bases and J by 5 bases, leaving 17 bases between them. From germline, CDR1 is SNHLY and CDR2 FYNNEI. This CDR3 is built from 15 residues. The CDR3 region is CASSDNSALTDEQYF. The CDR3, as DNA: TGTGCCAGCAGTGATAATTCGGCATTAACGGACGAGCAGTACTTC.

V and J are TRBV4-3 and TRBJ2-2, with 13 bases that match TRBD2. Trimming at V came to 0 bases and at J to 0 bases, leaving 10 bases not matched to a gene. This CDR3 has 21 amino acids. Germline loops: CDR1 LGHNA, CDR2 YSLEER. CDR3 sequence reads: CASSQDSSLTSGGTNTGELFF. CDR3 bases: TGCGCCAGCAGCCAAGATTCTTCCCTGACTAGCGGGGGGACGAACACCGGGGAGCTGTTTTTT.

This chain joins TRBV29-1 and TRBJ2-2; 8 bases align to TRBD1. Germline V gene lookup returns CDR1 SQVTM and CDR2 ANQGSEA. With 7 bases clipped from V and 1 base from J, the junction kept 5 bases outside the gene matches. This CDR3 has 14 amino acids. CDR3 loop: CSAAGTGNTGELFF. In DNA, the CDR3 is TGCAGCGCAGCCGGGACAGGGAACACCGGGGAGCTGTTTTTT.

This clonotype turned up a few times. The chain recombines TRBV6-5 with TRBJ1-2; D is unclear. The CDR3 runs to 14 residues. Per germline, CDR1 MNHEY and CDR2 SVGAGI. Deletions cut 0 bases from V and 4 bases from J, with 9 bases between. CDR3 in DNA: TGTGCCAGCAGTTACTCTCAAAGGCGCTATGGCTACACCTTC. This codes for CASSYSQRRYGYTF.

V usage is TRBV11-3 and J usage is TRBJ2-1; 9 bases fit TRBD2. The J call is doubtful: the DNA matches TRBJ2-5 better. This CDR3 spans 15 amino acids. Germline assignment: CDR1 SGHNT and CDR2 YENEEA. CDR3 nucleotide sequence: TGTGCCAGCAGCTTTCGCGCTAGCGGGGAAGAGACCCAGTACTTC. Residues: CASSFRASGEETQYF.

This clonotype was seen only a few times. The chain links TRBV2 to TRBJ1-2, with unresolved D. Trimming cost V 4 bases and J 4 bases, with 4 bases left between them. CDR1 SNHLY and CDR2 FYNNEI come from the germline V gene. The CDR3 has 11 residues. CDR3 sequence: CASSVFYGYTF. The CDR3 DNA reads TGTGCCAGCAGTGTCTTCTATGGCTACACCTTC. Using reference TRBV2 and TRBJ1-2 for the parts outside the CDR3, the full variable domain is EPEVTQTPSHQVTQMGQEVILRCVPISNHLYFYWYRQILGQKVEFLVSFYNNEISEKSEIFDDQFSVERPDGSNFTLKIRSTKLEDSAMYFCASSVFYGYTFGSGTRLTVV.

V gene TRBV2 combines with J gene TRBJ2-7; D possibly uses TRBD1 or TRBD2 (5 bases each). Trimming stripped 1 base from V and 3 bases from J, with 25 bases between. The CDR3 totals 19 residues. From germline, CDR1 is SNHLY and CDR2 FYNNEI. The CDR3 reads CASSEDYMGSYEGIYEQYF. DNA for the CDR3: TGTGCCAGCAGTGAAGACTATATGGGGAGCTACGAGGGGATCTACGAGCAGTACTTC. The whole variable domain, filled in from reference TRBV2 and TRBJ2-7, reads EPEVTQTPSHQVTQMGQEVILRCVPISNHLYFYWYRQILGQKVEFLVSFYNNEISEKSEIFDDQFSVERPDGSNFTLKIRSTKLEDSAMYFCASSEDYMGSYEGIYEQYFGPGTRLTVT.

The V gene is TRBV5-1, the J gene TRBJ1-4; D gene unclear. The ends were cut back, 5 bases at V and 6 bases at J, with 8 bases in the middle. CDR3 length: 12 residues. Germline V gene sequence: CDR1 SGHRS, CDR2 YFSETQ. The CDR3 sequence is CASRGSDEKLFF. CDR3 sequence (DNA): TGCGCCAGCAGGGGTTCGGATGAAAAACTGTTTTTT.

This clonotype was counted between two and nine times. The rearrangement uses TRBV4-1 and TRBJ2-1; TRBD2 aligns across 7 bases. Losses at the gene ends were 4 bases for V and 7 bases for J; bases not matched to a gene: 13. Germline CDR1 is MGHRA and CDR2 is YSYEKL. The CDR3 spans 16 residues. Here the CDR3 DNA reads TGCGCCAGCAGCCCCCTTGGAGCGGGGACGAATAATGAGCAGTTCTTC. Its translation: CASSPLGAGTNNEQFF.

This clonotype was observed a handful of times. The CDR3 nucleotides read TGTGCCAGCAGCTTGTATGGACGGGGCACTGAAGCTTTCTTT. Amino acid sequence: CASSLYGRGTEAFF. The chain joins TRBV5-6 to TRBJ1-1; D gene ambiguous. V was clipped by 1 base and J by 4 bases, with 11 bases between them. This CDR3 has 14 residues. The V gene's germline CDR1 is SGHDT and CDR2 YYEEEE.

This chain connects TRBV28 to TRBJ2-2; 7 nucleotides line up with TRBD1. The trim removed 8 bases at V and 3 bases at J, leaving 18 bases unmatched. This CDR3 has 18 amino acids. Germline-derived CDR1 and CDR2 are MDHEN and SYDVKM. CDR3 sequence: CASFSRRGLVVDTGELFF. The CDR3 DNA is TGTGCCAGCTTCTCCCGTAGGGGGCTAGTTGTTGACACCGGGGAGCTGTTTTTT.

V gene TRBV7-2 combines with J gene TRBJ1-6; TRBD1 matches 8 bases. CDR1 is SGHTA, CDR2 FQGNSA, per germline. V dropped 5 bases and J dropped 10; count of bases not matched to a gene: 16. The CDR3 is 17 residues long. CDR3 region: CASSNAIRTGPESPLHF. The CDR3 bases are TGTGCCAGCAGCAATGCAATCCGGACAGGGCCAGAATCACCCCTCCACTTT. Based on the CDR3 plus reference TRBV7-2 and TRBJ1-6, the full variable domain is GAGVSQSPSNKVTEKGKDVELRCDPISGHTALYWYRQSLGQGLEFLIYFQGNSAPDKSGLPSDRFSAERTGGSVSTLTIQRTQQEDSAVYLCASSNAIRTGPESPLHFGNGTRLTVT.

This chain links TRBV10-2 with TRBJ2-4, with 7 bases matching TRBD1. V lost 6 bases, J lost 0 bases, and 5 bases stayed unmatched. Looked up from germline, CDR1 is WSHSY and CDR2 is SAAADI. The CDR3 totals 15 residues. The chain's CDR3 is CASRDDRVAKNIQYF. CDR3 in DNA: TGCGCCAGCAGGGACGACAGGGTAGCCAAAAACATTCAGTACTTC.

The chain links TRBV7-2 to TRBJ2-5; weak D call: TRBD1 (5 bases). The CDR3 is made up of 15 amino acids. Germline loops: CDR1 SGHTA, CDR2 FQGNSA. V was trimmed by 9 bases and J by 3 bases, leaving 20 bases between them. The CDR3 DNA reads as TGTGCCAGTTCCCGTGGGGCCTATTTCGAAGAGACCCAGTACTTC. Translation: CASSRGAYFEETQYF.

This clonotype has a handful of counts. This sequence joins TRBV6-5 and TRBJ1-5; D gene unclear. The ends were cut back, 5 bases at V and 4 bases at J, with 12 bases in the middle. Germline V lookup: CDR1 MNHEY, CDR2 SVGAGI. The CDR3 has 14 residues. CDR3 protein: CASSPDGTNQPQHF. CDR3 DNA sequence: TGTGCCAGCAGTCCGGACGGAACAAATCAGCCCCAGCATTTT.

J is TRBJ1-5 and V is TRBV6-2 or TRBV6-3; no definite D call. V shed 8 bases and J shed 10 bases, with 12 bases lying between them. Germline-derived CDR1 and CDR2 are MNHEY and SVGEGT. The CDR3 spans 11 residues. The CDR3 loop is CASGDRIPQHF. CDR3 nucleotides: TGTGCCAGCGGGGATAGGATTCCCCAGCATTTT.

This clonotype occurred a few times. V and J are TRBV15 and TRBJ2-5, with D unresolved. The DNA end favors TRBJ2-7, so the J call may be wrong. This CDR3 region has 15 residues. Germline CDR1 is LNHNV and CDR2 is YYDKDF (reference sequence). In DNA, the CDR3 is TGTGCCACCAGCAGAGATCCCCAGCGATCATACGAGCAGTACTTC. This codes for CATSRDPQRSYEQYF.

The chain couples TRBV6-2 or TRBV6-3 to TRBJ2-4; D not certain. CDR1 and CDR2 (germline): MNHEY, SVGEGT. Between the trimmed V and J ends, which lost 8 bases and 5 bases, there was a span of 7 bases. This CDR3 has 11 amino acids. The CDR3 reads CASLNENIQYF. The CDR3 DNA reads TGTGCCAGCCTGAATGAAAACATTCAGTACTTC.

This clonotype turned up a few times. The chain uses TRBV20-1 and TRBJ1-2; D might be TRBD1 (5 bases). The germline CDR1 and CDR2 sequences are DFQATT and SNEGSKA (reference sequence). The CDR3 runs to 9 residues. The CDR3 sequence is CRAGLGYTF. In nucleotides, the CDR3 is TGCAGGGCAGGGTTAGGCTACACCTTC.

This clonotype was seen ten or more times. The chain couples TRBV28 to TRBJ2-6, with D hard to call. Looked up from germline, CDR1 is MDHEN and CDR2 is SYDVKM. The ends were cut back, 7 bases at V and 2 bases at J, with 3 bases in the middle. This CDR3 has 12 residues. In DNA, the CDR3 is TGTGCCAGCACAGCTGGGGCCAACGTCCTGACTTTC. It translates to CASTAGANVLTF.

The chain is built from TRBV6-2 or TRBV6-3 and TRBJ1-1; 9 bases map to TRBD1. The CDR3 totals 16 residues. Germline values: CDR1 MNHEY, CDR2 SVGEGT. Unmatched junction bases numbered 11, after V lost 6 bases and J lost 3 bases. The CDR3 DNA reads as TGTGCCAGCAGCCCCACGCCGGACAGGGGTGACACTGAAGCTTTCTTT. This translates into CASSPTPDRGDTEAFF.

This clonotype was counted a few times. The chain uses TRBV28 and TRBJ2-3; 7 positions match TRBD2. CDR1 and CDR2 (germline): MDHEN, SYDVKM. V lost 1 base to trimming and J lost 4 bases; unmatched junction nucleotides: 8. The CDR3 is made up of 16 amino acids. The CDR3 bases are TGTGCCAGCAGTTTATCACGGGGGGTTTCTTCAGATACGCAGTATTTT. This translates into CASSLSRGVSSDTQYF.

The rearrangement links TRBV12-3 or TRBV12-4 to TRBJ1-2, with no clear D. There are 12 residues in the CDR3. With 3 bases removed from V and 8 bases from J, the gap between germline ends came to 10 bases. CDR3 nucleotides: TGTGCCAGCAGTTTGGAGGAAACGGGCTACACCTTC. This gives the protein CASSLEETGYTF.

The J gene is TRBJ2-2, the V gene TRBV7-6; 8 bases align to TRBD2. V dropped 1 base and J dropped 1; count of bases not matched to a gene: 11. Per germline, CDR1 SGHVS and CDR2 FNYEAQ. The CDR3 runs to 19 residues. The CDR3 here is CASSLVSPMLAGNTGELFF. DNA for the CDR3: TGTGCCAGCAGCTTAGTCTCCCCGATGCTAGCGGGGAACACCGGGGAGCTGTTTTTT. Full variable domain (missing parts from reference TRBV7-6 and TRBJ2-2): GAGVSQSPRYKVTKRGQDVALRCDPISGHVSLYWYRQALGQGPEFLTYFNYEAQQDKSGLPNDRFSAERPEGSISTLTIQRTEQRDSAMYRCASSLVSPMLAGNTGELFFGEGSRLTVL.